This T cell receptor (beta chain) was sequenced for a study of metastatic and nonmetastatic thyroid tumors. Turning to the study itself: Comparison of repertoires was carried out across blood and tumor or nodule tissue from malignant and benign thyroid patients. Overall study results and limits: In both blood and tumor samples, TCR beta diversity was reported significantly higher for malignant than benign nodules.

Authors' processing steps: In papillary thyroid cancer, a distant-metastasis classifier was built using CDR3 differences across clinicopathological groups. TCRdb reanalyzed the PCR reads with MiXCR. The V and J calls were determined by TCRdb, not by the authors. This sample carries about 92,000 clones, under 15% of them seen once, and the ten largest clones take roughly 4%. Every patient underwent thyroid surgery untreated. The CDR3 contains 17 residues. CDR1 and CDR2 from the germline V gene are SGHAT and FQNNGV. Trimming left V 0 bases short and J 2 bases short, with 14 bases between. The sample holds many counts of this clone. Its specificity is not known.

The receptor was isolated from a female donor with papillary thyroid cancer or a benign thyroid nodule (not recorded which). Some clones in this sample may be carry-over from other donors' samples. The rearrangement joins TRBV11-2 to TRBJ1-5; D is ambiguous. The sequenced sample consisted of blood. CDR3 coding DNA: TGTGCCAGCAGCTTAGACGGACCTGTGGCTGGCAATCAGCCCCAGCATTTT. It yields the protein CASSLDGPVAGNQPQHF.